The sequence of this T cell receptor (beta chain) was determined in a study of human CD8 memory T cell subsets. UMI-labeled 5' RACE generated the TCR beta libraries. TCRdb re-called the 5' RACE reads and gives one entry per CDR3 protein, without DNA. The sample table includes about 10,000 distinct CDR3 sequences. The term TPEX covered CCR7+ PD-1+ TIGIT+ early memory CD8+ T cells that had exhausted-like traits. Negative magnetic selection enriched total CD8+ T cells. This sequence was found in a human donor in good health. Material: CD8+ T cells from PBMCs.

The chain's CDR3 is CSARPTGITEAFF. This chain connects TRBV20-1 to TRBJ1-1; TCRdb proposes TRBD1, but this gene call is untestable without DNA. Germline-derived CDR1 and CDR2 are DFQATT and SNEGSKA (reference sequence). This CDR3 comprises 13 residues.